This T cell receptor (beta chain) was identified during a study of CD8 T cells in ankylosing spondylitis. Study results and limitations: Disease-linked clones were CD8+ and relatively rare in peripheral blood. Researchers reportedly found disease-linked clones significantly enriched in matched ankylosing spondylitis synovial fluid. Ankylosing spondylitis blood seemed to carry a telltale TCR beta motif made of several highly homologous variants.

The CDR3 has 16 amino acids. CDR1 is SGHTA and CDR2 is FQGNSA in the germline V gene. Trimming at V came to 3 bases and at J to 1 base, leaving 2 bases not matched to a gene. In regard to this clonotype: Antigen specificity is unknown.

TCRdb redid the calling of the 5' RACE reads with MiXCR, one entry per CDR3 protein. The top ten hold around 20% of the sample, which has roughly 670,000 distinct CDR3 sequences, under 20% seen once. This TCR was sampled from a male donor with ankylosing spondylitis. Sequencing input: blood, either unsorted or a sorted T cell fraction (not recorded which). The gene calls are TRBV7-2 and TRBJ2-2, with TRBD2 matching over 10 bases. Written as DNA, the CDR3 is TGTGCCAGCAGCTTCTTAGCGGGAGGGAACACCGGGGAGCTGTTTTTT. Translation gives CASSFLAGGNTGELFF.